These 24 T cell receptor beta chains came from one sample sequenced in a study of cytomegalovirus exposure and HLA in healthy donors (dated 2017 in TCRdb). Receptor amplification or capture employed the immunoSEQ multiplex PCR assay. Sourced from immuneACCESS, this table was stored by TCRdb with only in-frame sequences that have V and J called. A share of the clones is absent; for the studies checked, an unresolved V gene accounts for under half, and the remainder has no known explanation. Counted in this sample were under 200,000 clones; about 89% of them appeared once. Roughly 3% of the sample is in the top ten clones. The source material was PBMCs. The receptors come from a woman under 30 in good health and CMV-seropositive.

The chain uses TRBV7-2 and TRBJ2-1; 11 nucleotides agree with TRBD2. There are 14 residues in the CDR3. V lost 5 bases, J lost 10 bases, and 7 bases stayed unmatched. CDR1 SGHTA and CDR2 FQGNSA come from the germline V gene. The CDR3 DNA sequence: TGTGCCAGCAGCGGTAGCGGGGGGGCCAGGGAGCAGTTCTTC. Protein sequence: CASSGSGGAREQFF.

In nucleotides, the CDR3 is TGTGCCAGCAGCTACTTCACCAACTATGGCTACACCTTC. Translating it yields CASSYFTNYGYTF. The gene calls are TRBV28 and TRBJ1-2, with D unresolved. V was trimmed by 6 bases and J by 2 bases, leaving 10 bases between them. Germline V lookup: CDR1 MDHEN, CDR2 SYDVKM. The CDR3 loop spans 13 amino acids.

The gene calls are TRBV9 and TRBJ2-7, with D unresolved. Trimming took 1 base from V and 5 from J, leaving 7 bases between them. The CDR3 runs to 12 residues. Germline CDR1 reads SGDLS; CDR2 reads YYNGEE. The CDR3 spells CASSVTDHEQYF. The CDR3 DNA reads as TGTGCCAGCAGCGTAACAGACCACGAGCAGTACTTC.

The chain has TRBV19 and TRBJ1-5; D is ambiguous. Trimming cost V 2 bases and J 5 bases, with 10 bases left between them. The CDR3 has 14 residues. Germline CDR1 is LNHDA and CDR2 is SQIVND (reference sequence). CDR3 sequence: CASSIPGFDQPQHF. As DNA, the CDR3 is TGTGCCAGTAGTATACCCGGGTTTGATCAGCCCCAGCATTTT.

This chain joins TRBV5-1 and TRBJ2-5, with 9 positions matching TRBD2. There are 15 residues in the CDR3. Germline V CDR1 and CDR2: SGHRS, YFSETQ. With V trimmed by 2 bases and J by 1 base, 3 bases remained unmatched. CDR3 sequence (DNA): TGCGCCAGCAGCTTTTGGCGGGGGGGCCAAGAGACCCAGTACTTC. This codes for CASSFWRGGQETQYF.

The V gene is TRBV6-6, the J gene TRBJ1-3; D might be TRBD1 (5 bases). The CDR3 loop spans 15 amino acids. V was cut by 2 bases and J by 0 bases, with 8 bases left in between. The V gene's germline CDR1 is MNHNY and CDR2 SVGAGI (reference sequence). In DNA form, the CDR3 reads TGTGCCAGCAGTTACCGGGGGAGCTCTGGAAACACCATATATTTT. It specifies CASSYRGSSGNTIYF.

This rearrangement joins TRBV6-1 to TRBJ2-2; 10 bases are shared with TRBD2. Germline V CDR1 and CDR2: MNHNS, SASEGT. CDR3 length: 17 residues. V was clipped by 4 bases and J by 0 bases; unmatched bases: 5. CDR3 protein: CASSAASGGANTGELFF. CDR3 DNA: TGTGCCAGCAGTGCGGCGAGCGGGGGGGCGAACACCGGGGAGCTGTTTTTT.

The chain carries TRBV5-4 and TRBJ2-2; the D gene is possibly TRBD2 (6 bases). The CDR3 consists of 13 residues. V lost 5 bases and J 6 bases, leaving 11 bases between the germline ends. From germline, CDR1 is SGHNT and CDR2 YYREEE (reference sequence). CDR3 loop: CASRPWGAGELFF. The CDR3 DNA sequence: TGTGCCAGCAGACCATGGGGGGCCGGGGAGCTGTTTTTT.

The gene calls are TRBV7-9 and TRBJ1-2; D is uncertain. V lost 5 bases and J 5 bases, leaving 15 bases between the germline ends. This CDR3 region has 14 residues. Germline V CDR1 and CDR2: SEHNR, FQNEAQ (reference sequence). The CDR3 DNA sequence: TGTGCCAGCAGCCTCCTAGAGGGCGTGTATGGCTACACCTTC. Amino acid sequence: CASSLLEGVYGYTF.

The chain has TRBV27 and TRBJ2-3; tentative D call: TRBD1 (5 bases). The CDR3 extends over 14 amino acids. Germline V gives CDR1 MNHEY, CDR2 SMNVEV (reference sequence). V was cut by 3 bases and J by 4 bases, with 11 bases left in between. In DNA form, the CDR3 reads TGTGCCAGCAGTTTTCAGGGTGCAGCAGATACGCAGTATTTT. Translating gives CASSFQGAADTQYF.

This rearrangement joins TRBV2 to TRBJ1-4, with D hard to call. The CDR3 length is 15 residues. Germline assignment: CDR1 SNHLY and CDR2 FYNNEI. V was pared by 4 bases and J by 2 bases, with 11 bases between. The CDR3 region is CASSVHSGTNEKLFF. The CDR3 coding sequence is TGTGCCAGCAGTGTCCATTCCGGGACTAATGAAAAACTGTTTTTT.

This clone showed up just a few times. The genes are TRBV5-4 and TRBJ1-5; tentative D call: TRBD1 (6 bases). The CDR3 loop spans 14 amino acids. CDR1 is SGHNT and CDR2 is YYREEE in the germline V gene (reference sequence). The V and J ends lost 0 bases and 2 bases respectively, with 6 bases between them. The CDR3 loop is CASSLAGGNQPQHF. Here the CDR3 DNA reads TGTGCCAGCAGCTTGGCAGGGGGCAATCAGCCCCAGCATTTT.

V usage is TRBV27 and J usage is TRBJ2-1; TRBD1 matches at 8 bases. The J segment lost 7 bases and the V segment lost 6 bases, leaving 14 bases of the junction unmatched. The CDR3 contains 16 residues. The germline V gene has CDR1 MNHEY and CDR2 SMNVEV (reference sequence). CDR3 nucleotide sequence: TGTGCCAGCAGCTCCCCCTGGGGACAGGAGGGTAATGAGCAGTTCTTC. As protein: CASSSPWGQEGNEQFF.

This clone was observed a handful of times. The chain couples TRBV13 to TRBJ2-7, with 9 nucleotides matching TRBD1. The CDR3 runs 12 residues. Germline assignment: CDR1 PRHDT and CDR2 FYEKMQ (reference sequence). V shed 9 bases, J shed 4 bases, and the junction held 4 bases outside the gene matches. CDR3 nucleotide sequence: TGTGCCAGTGGACAGGGGCAGTACGAGCAGTACTTC. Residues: CASGQGQYEQYF.

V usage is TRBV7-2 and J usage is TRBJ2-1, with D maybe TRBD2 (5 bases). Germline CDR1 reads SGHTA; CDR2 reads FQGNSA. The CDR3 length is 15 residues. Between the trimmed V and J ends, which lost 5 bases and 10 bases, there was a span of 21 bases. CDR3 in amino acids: CASSLTFRLYQEQFF. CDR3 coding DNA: TGTGCCAGCAGCCTTACTTTTAGACTATATCAGGAGCAGTTCTTC.

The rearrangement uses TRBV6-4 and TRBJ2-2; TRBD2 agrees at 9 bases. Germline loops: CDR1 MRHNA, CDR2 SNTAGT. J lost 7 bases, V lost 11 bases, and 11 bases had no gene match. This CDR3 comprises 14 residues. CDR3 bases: TGTGCCTCCCGAGTAGCGGGAGTTATCGGGGAGCTGTTTTTT. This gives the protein CASRVAGVIGELFF.

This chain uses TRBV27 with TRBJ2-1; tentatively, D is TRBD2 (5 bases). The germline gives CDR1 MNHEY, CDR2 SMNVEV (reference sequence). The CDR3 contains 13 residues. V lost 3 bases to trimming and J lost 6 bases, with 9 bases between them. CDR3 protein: CASSLGSSNEQFF. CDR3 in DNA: TGTGCCAGCAGTTTGGGGAGTAGCAATGAGCAGTTCTTC.

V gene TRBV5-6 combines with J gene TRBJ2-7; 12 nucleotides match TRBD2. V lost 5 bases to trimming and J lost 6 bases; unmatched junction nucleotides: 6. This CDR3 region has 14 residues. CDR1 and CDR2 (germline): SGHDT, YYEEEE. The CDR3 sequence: CASRWLAGGREQYF. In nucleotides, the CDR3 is TGTGCCAGCAGATGGCTAGCGGGAGGGCGCGAGCAGTACTTC.

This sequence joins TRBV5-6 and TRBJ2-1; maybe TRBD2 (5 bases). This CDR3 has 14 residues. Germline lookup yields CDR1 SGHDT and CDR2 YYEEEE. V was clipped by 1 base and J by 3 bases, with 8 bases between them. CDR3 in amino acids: CASSLRGIYNEQFF. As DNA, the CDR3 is TGTGCCAGCAGCTTGCGGGGTATCTACAATGAGCAGTTCTTC.

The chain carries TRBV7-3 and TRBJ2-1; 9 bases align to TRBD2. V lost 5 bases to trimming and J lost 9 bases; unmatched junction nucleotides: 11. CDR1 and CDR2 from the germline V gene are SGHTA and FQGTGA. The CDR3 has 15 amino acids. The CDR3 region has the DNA TGTGCCAGCAGCCGCGAGACTAGCGGCAAGGCTGAGCAGTTCTTC. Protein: CASSRETSGKAEQFF. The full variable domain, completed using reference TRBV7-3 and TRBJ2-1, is GAGVSQTPSNKVTEKGKYVELRCDPISGHTALYWYRQSLGQGPEFLIYFQGTGAADDSGLPNDRFFAVRPEGSVSTLKIQRTERGDSAVYLCASSRETSGKAEQFFGPGTRLTVL.

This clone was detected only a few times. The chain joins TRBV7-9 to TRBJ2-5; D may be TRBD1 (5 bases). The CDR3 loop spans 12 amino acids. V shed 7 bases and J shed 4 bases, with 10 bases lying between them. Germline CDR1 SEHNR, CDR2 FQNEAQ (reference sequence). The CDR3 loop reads CASTPQGETQYF. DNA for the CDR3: TGTGCCAGCACCCCCCAGGGAGAGACCCAGTACTTC. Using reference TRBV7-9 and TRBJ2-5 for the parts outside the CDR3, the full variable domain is DTGVSQNPRHKITKRGQNVTFRCDPISEHNRLYWYRQTLGQGPEFLTYFQNEAQLEKSRLLSDRFSAERPKGSFSTLEIQRTEQGDSAMYLCASTPQGETQYFGPGTRLLVL.

CDR3: CASSIASGRGETQYF. In DNA, the CDR3 is TGTGCCAGTAGTATCGCTAGCGGGAGGGGAGAGACCCAGTACTTC. The V call is TRBV19, the J call TRBJ2-5, with 12 bases lining up with TRBD2. Germline CDR1 is LNHDA and CDR2 is SQIVND (reference sequence). Trimming at V came to 3 bases and at J to 4 bases, leaving 3 bases not matched to a gene. This CDR3 comprises 15 residues.

CDR3 in DNA: TGTGCCAGCAGCCCCTCGACTAGCGGGAGGGCCCAGAATGAGCAGTTCTTC. Its protein is CASSPSTSGRAQNEQFF. The chain combines TRBV4-2 with TRBJ2-1; TRBD2 matches at 14 bases. V shed 4 bases, J shed 7 bases, and the junction held 9 bases outside the gene matches. CDR3 length equals 17 residues. Looked up from germline, CDR1 is LGHNA and CDR2 is YNFKEQ.

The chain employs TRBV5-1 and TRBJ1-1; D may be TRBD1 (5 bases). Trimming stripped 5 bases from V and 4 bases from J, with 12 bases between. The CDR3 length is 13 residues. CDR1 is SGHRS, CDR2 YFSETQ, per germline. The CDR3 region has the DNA TGCGCCAGCAGACTCCGGGGGGGCACTGAAGCTTTCTTT. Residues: CASRLRGGTEAFF.